Below, 15 T cell receptor beta chains from the same sample are listed, as sequenced in a study of CD8 T cells in ankylosing spondylitis. TCRdb ran MiXCR on the 5' RACE reads and lists one entry per CDR3 protein. Of approximately 200,000 distinct CDR3 sequences listed, over 10% are singletons. Sample: blood, either unsorted or a sorted T cell fraction (not recorded which). The source is a male donor with ankylosing spondylitis or in good health (not recorded which).

In its sample, this clonotype was seen a few times. The chain has TRBV30 and TRBJ2-7, with 8 bases lining up with TRBD2. V lost 0 bases, J lost 2 bases, and 12 bases stayed unmatched. The CDR3 has 17 residues. Germline V gene sequence: CDR1 GTSNPN, CDR2 SVGIG (reference sequence). The CDR3 nucleotides read TGTGCCTGGAGTGTACGATGGGAGCGGGAGACACCCTACGAGCAGTACTTC. This gives the protein CAWSVRWERETPYEQYF. The full variable domain, its missing parts supplied by reference TRBV30 and TRBJ2-7, is SQTIHQWPATLVQPVGSPLSLECTVEGTSNPNLYWYRQAAGRGLQLLFYSVGIGQISSEVPQNLSASRPQDRQFILSSKKLLLSDSGFYLCAWSVRWERETPYEQYFGPGTRLTVT.

In its sample, this clonotype was seen a few times. The gene calls are TRBV7-9 and TRBJ1-1, with D uncertain. Germline V lookup: CDR1 SEHNR, CDR2 FQNEAQ (reference sequence). V shed 8 bases and J shed 4 bases, with 17 bases lying between them. The CDR3 contains 14 residues. The CDR3 DNA follows: TGTGCCAGCTACCTGGGCGGAGGAGTCACTGAAGCTTTCTTT. Protein product: CASYLGGGVTEAFF.

V usage is TRBV27 and J usage is TRBJ1-2; D is uncertain. CDR3 length equals 11 residues. The germline V gene has CDR1 MNHEY and CDR2 SMNVEV (reference sequence). Trimming left V 9 bases short and J 8 bases short, with 13 bases between. The CDR3: CASEGVGGYTF. DNA for the CDR3: TGTGCCAGTGAGGGAGTGGGGGGCTACACCTTC.

This clonotype appeared many times. The J gene is TRBJ1-1, the V gene TRBV27; D call uncertain. CDR3 length: 11 amino acids. Germline CDR1 MNHEY, CDR2 SMNVEV (reference sequence). Trimming took 8 bases from V and 10 from J, leaving 14 bases between them. The CDR3 region has the DNA TGTGCCAGCGGCTCAGGTCACGGAGCTTTCTTT. Translation: CASGSGHGAFF.

This chain links TRBV30 with TRBJ1-1; no clear D gene. The CDR3 spans 13 residues. The V and J ends lost 0 bases and 4 bases respectively, with 9 bases between them. Germline-derived CDR1 and CDR2 are GTSNPN and SVGIG (reference sequence). The CDR3 bases are TGTGCCTGGAGTGTACATCATTCCACTGAAGCTTTCTTT. Translation: CAWSVHHSTEAFF.

This clonotype was detected many times. The chain combines TRBV12-3 or TRBV12-4 with TRBJ2-7, with D unclear. This CDR3 comprises 12 residues. Trimming pared 1 base from V and 1 base from J, leaving 2 bases between. The CDR3 DNA is TGTGCCAGCAGTTTAGAATCCTACGAGCAGTACTTC. Protein sequence: CASSLESYEQYF.

This clonotype was counted between two and nine times. The genes are TRBV4-1 and TRBJ2-2; maybe TRBD2 (6 bases). The germline V gene encodes CDR1 MGHRA and CDR2 YSYEKL. The CDR3 runs to 13 residues. With 6 bases removed from V and 6 bases from J, the gap between germline ends came to 11 bases. In nucleotides, the CDR3 is TGCGCCAGCAGTCTGGGACTTGCCGGGGAGCTGTTTTTT. It yields the protein CASSLGLAGELFF.

This clonotype came up once. The chain uses TRBV7-9 and TRBJ2-7; perhaps D is TRBD1 or TRBD2 (5 bases each). CDR1 and CDR2 from the germline V gene are SEHNR and FQNEAQ (reference sequence). The CDR3 runs 15 residues. V shed 5 bases and J shed 4 bases, with 18 bases lying between them. CDR3 sequence reads: CASSATGTPKYEQYF. In DNA form, the CDR3 reads TGTGCCAGCAGCGCAACCGGGACCCCTAAATACGAGCAGTACTTC.

This clonotype was counted a few times. The chain is built from TRBV5-1 and TRBJ2-5; the D call may be TRBD1 or TRBD2 (5 bases each). Trimming stripped 9 bases from V and 7 bases from J, with 16 bases between. The CDR3 runs to 12 residues. Germline values: CDR1 SGHRS, CDR2 YFSETQ. DNA for the CDR3: TGCGCCACCCTCGCCAGGGACGGGACCCAGTACTTC. Amino acid sequence: CATLARDGTQYF. The full variable domain, in which reference TRBV5-1 and TRBJ2-5 provide the parts outside the CDR3, is KAGVTQTPRYLIKTRGQQVTLSCSPISGHRSVSWYQQTPGQGLQFLFEYFSETQRNKGNFPGRFSGRQFSNSRSEMNVSTLELGDSALYLCATLARDGTQYFGPGTRLLVL.

This clonotype was picked up a small number of times. This chain connects TRBV5-1 to TRBJ2-7, with 10 nucleotides matching TRBD1. With 6 bases clipped from V and 8 bases from J, the junction kept 8 bases outside the gene matches. This CDR3 comprises 13 residues. From germline, CDR1 is SGHRS and CDR2 YFSETQ. The CDR3, as DNA: TGCGCCAGCACCCCGGGACAGGGGCTGAAGCAGTACTTC. Its protein product is CASTPGQGLKQYF.

V is TRBV6-2 or TRBV6-3 and J is TRBJ2-1; TRBD2 matches 7 bases. The trim removed 8 bases at V and 16 bases at J, leaving 11 bases unmatched. Germline CDR1 and CDR2: MNHEY and SVGEGT. This CDR3 is built from 11 residues. CDR3 sequence reads: CASGGLHELFF. The CDR3 DNA is TGTGCCAGCGGGGGACTACACGAGCTTTTCTTC.

The CDR3 nucleotides read TGTGCCAGCAGCCCCGGTGGCGGGAAGGGCTACGAGCAGTACTTC. Its protein is CASSPGGGKGYEQYF. The chain has TRBV7-6 and TRBJ2-7; possibly TRBD2 for D (6 bases). Germline values: CDR1 SGHVS, CDR2 FNYEAQ. The CDR3 sequence is 15 residues long. V was cut by 5 bases and J by 3 bases, with 17 bases left in between.

This clonotype turned up a few times. The gene calls are TRBV20-1 and TRBJ2-7; D might be TRBD2 (5 bases). Trimming stripped 3 bases from V and 2 bases from J, with 11 bases between. The CDR3 runs to 13 residues. Germline CDR1 DFQATT, CDR2 SNEGSKA (reference sequence). The CDR3 DNA sequence: TGCAGTGCTAGTTTCGGACTCGCCTACGAGCAGTACTTC. It encodes CSASFGLAYEQYF.

This chain links TRBV27 with TRBJ2-3; the D is unclear. The germline gives CDR1 MNHEY, CDR2 SMNVEV (reference sequence). The CDR3 is 15 amino acids. V lost 4 bases and J 2 bases, leaving 13 bases between the germline ends. CDR3 nucleotide sequence: TGTGCCAGCAGTTGGTCGGCAGCAGTCACAGATACGCAGTATTTT. Translation: CASSWSAAVTDTQYF.

This chain uses TRBV5-1 with TRBJ2-5, with 7 bases identical to TRBD2. Trimming at V came to 2 bases and at J to 2 bases, leaving 6 bases not matched to a gene. Germline values: CDR1 SGHRS, CDR2 YFSETQ. This CDR3 comprises 15 residues. CDR3 loop: CASSFRAGGQETQYF. The DNA of the CDR3 is TGCGCCAGCAGCTTCCGGGCCGGGGGGCAAGAGACCCAGTACTTC.